A single sample is the source of the 11 T cell receptor beta chains below, sequenced in a study of blood T cell repertoires in COVID-19. Clones were read by immunoSEQ multiplex PCR, and TCRdb kept only the in-frame ones, dropping some. The data show about 260,000 clones, with roughly 90% seen just once and 3% held by the top ten. Specimen: PBMCs or T cells enriched from blood (not recorded which). These receptors originate from a woman between 50 and 59 years old who had recovered from COVID-19.

The J gene is TRBJ2-1, the V gene TRBV6-5; 7 positions agree with TRBD1. V lost 5 bases and J lost 15; bases outside the gene matches: 10. The V gene's germline CDR1 is MNHEY and CDR2 SVGAGI. The CDR3 length is 12 residues. The CDR3 sequence is CASSPDRDSLFF. The CDR3 DNA sequence: TGTGCCAGCAGTCCCGACAGGGATTCTCTGTTCTTC.

The chain joins TRBV10-3 to TRBJ2-3, with 8 bases identical to TRBD2. The CDR3 length is 16 residues. With 8 bases clipped from V and 5 bases from J, the junction kept 15 bases outside the gene matches. CDR1 and CDR2 from the germline V gene are ENHRY and SYGVKD. The CDR3 DNA reads TGTGCCATCGGTAGGACTAGCCCATCACGAGAAGATACGCAGTATTTT. As protein: CAIGRTSPSREDTQYF.

The CDR3 spells CASSQDEAGPNTEAFF. The CDR3 DNA follows: TGCGCCAGCAGCCAAGATGAAGCAGGCCCGAACACTGAAGCTTTCTTT. J is TRBJ1-1 and V is TRBV4-1; D ambiguous. Trimming shortened V by 0 bases and J by 1 base, and 12 bases separated the two germline ends. The germline CDR1 and CDR2 sequences are MGHRA and YSYEKL. CDR3 length equals 16 residues.

In its sample, this clone was seen a few times. The chain is built from TRBV6-4 and TRBJ1-5; 11 positions match TRBD1. Per the germline V gene, CDR1 is MRHNA and CDR2 is SNTAGT. The CDR3 has 15 residues. V lost 6 bases, J lost 2 bases, and 3 bases stayed unmatched. The CDR3, as DNA: TGTGCCAGCAGCGGGGACAGGGGGTGCAATCAGCCCCAGCATTTT. Its protein product is CASSGDRGCNQPQHF.

This clone has just one count. V is TRBV30 and J is TRBJ1-5; TRBD1 matches at 11 bases. CDR3 length equals 15 residues. V shed 2 bases and J 5 bases; nucleotides not matched to a gene: 5. CDR1 is GTSNPN, CDR2 SVGIG, per germline (reference sequence). In nucleotides, the CDR3 is TGTGCCTGGAGTACCGGACAGGGGGCCTATCAGCCCCAGCATTTT. Residues: CAWSTGQGAYQPQHF.

The chain links TRBV5-6 to TRBJ2-1; 11 nucleotides line up with TRBD2. The CDR3 spans 19 residues. Germline CDR1 and CDR2: SGHDT and YYEEEE. The V and J ends lost 7 bases and 0 bases, in that order; junction bases with no gene match: 15. DNA for the CDR3: TGTGCCAGCGCCCCCCGGGTAGCGGGAGGGTCGAGCTCCTACAATGAGCAGTTCTTC. It codes for CASAPRVAGGSSSYNEQFF.

The V call is TRBV14, the J call TRBJ1-1; possible D gene TRBD1, 5 bases. CDR1 and CDR2 (germline): SGHDN, FVKESK. This CDR3 spans 16 amino acids. Trimming cost V 0 bases and J 1 base, with 12 bases left between them. CDR3 sequence (DNA): TGTGCCAGCAGCCAAGATTTGGGGGAGGCGAACACTGAAGCTTTCTTT. Amino acids: CASSQDLGEANTEAFF.

This sequence joins TRBV28 and TRBJ1-3; 8 nucleotides agree with TRBD1. There are 16 residues in the CDR3. Germline loops: CDR1 MDHEN, CDR2 SYDVKM. The ends lost 8 bases at V and 0 bases at J; junction bases unmatched: 9. The CDR3 is CASGSRQGPSGNTIYF. CDR3 sequence (DNA): TGTGCCAGCGGGTCAAGACAGGGGCCCTCTGGAAACACCATATATTTT.

This sequence joins TRBV5-8 and TRBJ2-5; 14 bases match TRBD2. V was clipped by 4 bases and J by 5 bases; unmatched bases: 7. This CDR3 spans 16 amino acids. CDR1 and CDR2 (germline): SGHTS, YDEGEE. The CDR3 region is CASSQGLAGEWETQYF. The CDR3 region has the DNA TGTGCCAGCAGCCAGGGACTAGCGGGAGAGTGGGAGACCCAGTACTTC.

The chain couples TRBV5-1 to TRBJ1-1; D gene unclear. The V gene's germline CDR1 is SGHRS and CDR2 YFSETQ. The CDR3 sequence is 14 residues long. The V gene lost 0 bases and the J gene lost 1 base, with 7 bases spanning the gap. CDR3 loop: CASSLGHTNTEAFF. The DNA of the CDR3 is TGCGCCAGCAGCTTGGGACATACGAACACTGAAGCTTTCTTT. Complete variable domain (other parts from reference TRBV5-1 and TRBJ1-1): KAGVTQTPRYLIKTRGQQVTLSCSPISGHRSVSWYQQTPGQGLQFLFEYFSETQRNKGNFPGRFSGRQFSNSRSEMNVSTLELGDSALYLCASSLGHTNTEAFFGQGTRLTVV.

This clone occurred once. The chain is built from TRBV28 and TRBJ2-7; no definite D call. Trimming took off 7 bases at V and 2 bases at J, with 9 bases between the two ends. The CDR3 runs 12 residues. Germline CDR1 MDHEN, CDR2 SYDVKM. The DNA of the CDR3 is TGTGCCAGCACTTCATCAGCCTACGAGCAGTACTTC. Translated: CASTSSAYEQYF. Supplemented by reference TRBV28 and TRBJ2-7, the full variable domain reads DVKVTQSSRYLVKRTGEKVFLECVQDMDHENMFWYRQDPGLGLRLIYFSYDVKMKEKGDIPEGYSVSREKKERFSLILESASTNQTSMYLCASTSSAYEQYFGPGTRLTVT.